This TCR beta chain derives from a study of shared T cell receptors in the human thymus. Trimming cost V 5 bases and J 5 bases, with 7 bases left between them. Germline V lookup: CDR1 SEHNR, CDR2 FQNEAQ (reference sequence). The CDR3 loop spans 11 amino acids. Sequencing was performed with immunoSEQ multiplex PCR; in TCRdb, only in-frame clones are kept and a portion is missing. The repertoire holds about 380,000 clones, with about 95% as singletons. The V and J genes are TRBV7-9 and TRBJ2-7, with D possibly matching TRBD1 (5 bases). The source is a human donor. Material: thymocytes. The CDR3 protein is CASSLRDEQYF. CDR3 sequence (DNA): TGTGCCAGCAGCCTCAGGGACGAGCAGTACTTC.